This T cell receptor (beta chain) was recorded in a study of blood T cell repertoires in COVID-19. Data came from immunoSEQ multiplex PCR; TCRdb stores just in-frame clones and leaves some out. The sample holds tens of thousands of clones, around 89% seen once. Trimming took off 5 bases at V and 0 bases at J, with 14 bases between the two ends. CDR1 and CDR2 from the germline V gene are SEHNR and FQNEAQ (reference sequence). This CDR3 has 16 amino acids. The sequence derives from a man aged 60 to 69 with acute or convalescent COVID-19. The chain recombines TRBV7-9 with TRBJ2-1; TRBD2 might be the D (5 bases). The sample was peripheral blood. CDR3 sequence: CASSRVLGSSYNEQFF. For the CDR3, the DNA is TGTGCCAGCAGCCGGGTCCTGGGGAGCTCCTACAATGAGCAGTTCTTC.